This is a list of T cell receptor beta chains from one sample in a study of patients and donors after allogeneic stem cell transplantation. TCRdb called the RT-PCR reads again in MiXCR, with one record for every CDR3 protein. The data show about 87,000 distinct CDR3 sequences, approximately 5% seen once. Sample: blood, either unsorted or a sorted T cell fraction (not recorded which). The receptors come from a human donor who was either an allogeneic HSCT recipient or a stem cell or donor lymphocyte infusion donor (not recorded which). It is not recorded whose cells these are; they may come from a transplant donor. CDR3s include the opening cysteine and the closing phenylalanine or tryptophan. D genes are given only for firm matches. Size is stated for part of the rows, as once, few or many counts, or as a class when the clone is expanded.

D | J | V | size | CDR3 | DNA
TRBD2 | TRBJ2-1 | TRBV20-1 | many | CSHPGLAAYNEQFF | TGCAGCCACCCGGGACTAGCGGCCTACAATGAGCAGTTCTTC
- | TRBJ2-4 | TRBV9 | few | CASSVDQLGNIQYF | TGTGCCAGCAGCGTAGATCAGTTAGGGAACATTCAGTACTTC
- | TRBJ2-5 | TRBV9 | - | CAIPARPLADRETQYF | TGTGCCATCCCAGCGAGACCCCTAGCGGACAGGGAGACCCAGTACTTC
- | TRBJ1-3 | TRBV7-9 | many | CAARMKGHSGNTIYF | TGTGCCGCTCGAATGAAGGGGCACTCTGGAAACACCATATATTTT
TRBD1 | TRBJ1-5 | TRBV5-5 | - | CASSQQGYQPQHF | TGTGCCAGCAGCCAACAGGGGTATCAGCCCCAGCATTTT
- | TRBJ2-5 | TRBV20-1 | many | CSAREVAGTPFETQYF | TGCAGTGCTAGAGAGGTGGCGGGAACACCTTTCGAGACCCAGTACTTC
TRBD1 | TRBJ2-7 | TRBV7-8 | many | CASSPFRDRGYEQYF | TGTGCCAGCAGCCCTTTCCGGGACAGGGGCTACGAGCAGTACTTC
- | TRBJ1-1 | TRBV10-3 | many | CAISELEGKNTEAFF | TGTGCCATCAGTGAGTTGGAAGGAAAGAACACTGAAGCTTTCTTT
TRBD2 | TRBJ2-7 | TRBV11-2 | many | CASSPQRGSYEQYF | TGTGCCAGCAGCCCACAGCGGGGCTCCTACGAGCAGTACTTC
- | TRBJ2-1 | TRBV14 | - | CASSPAGGIEQFF | TGTGCCAGCAGCCCGGCTGGGGGTATTGAGCAGTTCTTC
TRBD2 | TRBJ2-1 | TRBV20-1 | many | CSPLAGGQNEQFF | TGCAGTCCCCTAGCGGGAGGGCAGAATGAGCAGTTCTTC
- | TRBJ2-6 | TRBV7-3 | - | CASSRTAGANVLTF | TGTGCCAGCAGCCGGACAGCTGGGGCCAACGTCCTGACTTTC
- | TRBJ2-5 | TRBV29-1 | many | CSVSETQYF | TGCAGCGTTAGTGAGACCCAGTACTTC